The 21 T cell receptor beta chains below come from one sample, sequenced in a study of vaccination and CD4 T cells after COVID-19. As for treatment: approximately 9-day PBMC culture with coronavirus spike peptide pools or control peptides (ViraFEST assay). An Oncomine TCR Beta short-read assay was used to sequence the DNA from cultured CD4+ T cells. TCRdb itself ran the PCR reads through MiXCR, one entry per CDR3 protein. The table records about 20,000 distinct CDR3 sequences, less than 70% of them present only once. Their antigen targets remain unknown. Sequenced material: CD4+ T cells from blood, cultured in vitro. These receptors came from a human donor who had recovered from COVID-19.

This clonotype came up once. The chain recombines TRBV7-8 with TRBJ1-2; TRBD1 might be the D (6 bases). CDR3 length equals 14 residues. CDR1 is SGHVS, CDR2 FQNEAQ, per germline. V dropped 5 bases and J dropped 7 bases, with 17 bases sitting between them. The CDR3 DNA reads as TGTGCCAGCAGCACTTCCATGGACAGTAGTGGCTACACCTTC. Translation gives CASSTSMDSSGYTF.

The table lists this clonotype with a few counts. The chain recombines TRBV30 with TRBJ1-5; maybe TRBD1 (5 bases). Trimming removed 1 base from V and 5 bases from J, with 9 bases in between. Germline CDR1 is GTSNPN and CDR2 is SVGIG (reference sequence). The CDR3 covers 13 residues. The CDR3 DNA sequence: TGTGCCTGGAGTGGACAGCTCTATCAGCCCCAGCATTTT. Translating gives CAWSGQLYQPQHF.

This clonotype was seen a handful of times. The chain uses TRBV20-1 and TRBJ1-6, with TRBD1 matching 11 bases. Unmatched junction bases numbered 5, after V lost 0 bases and J lost 7 bases. The germline V gene encodes CDR1 DFQATT and CDR2 SNEGSKA (reference sequence). The CDR3 totals 16 residues. CDR3 amino acids: CSAREWDRGGNSPLHF. Written as DNA, the CDR3 is TGCAGTGCTAGAGAATGGGACAGGGGGGGAAATTCACCCCTCCACTTT.

The gene calls are TRBV24-1 and TRBJ2-7; 9 positions match TRBD2. The CDR3 runs to 13 residues. V shed 5 bases and J 6 bases; nucleotides not matched to a gene: 4. CDR1 KGHDR and CDR2 SFDVKD come from the germline V gene. Written as DNA, the CDR3 is TGTGCCACCAGTGTAGCGGGAGTAGGCGAGCAGTACTTC. It specifies CATSVAGVGEQYF.

The count of this clonotype is one. The chain uses TRBV28 and TRBJ1-2; 10 nucleotides agree with TRBD1. CDR1 is MDHEN, CDR2 SYDVKM, per germline. The CDR3 spans 14 residues. Unmatched junction bases numbered 12, after V lost 6 bases and J lost 11 bases. The CDR3 nucleotides are TGTGCCAGCAGCCCCGGGACAGGGGTTGTTGGGTACACCTTC. This gives the protein CASSPGTGVVGYTF.

The chain has TRBV20-1 and TRBJ2-2; D gene unclear. Germline CDR1 and CDR2: DFQATT and SNEGSKA (reference sequence). CDR3 length: 13 amino acids. Trimming stripped 6 bases from V and 3 bases from J, with 11 bases between. The CDR3 reads CSAPLTDTGELFF. The CDR3 bases are TGCAGTGCACCCCTTACCGACACCGGGGAGCTGTTTTTT.

This clonotype was detected only a few times. This chain links TRBV2 with TRBJ1-1; weak D call: TRBD1 (6 bases). Germline loops: CDR1 SNHLY, CDR2 FYNNEI. CDR3 size: 14 residues. V lost 4 bases and J lost 3, with 12 bases in between. The CDR3 loop is CASSGLSGDTEAFF. The CDR3 coding sequence is TGTGCCAGCAGTGGGTTATCAGGGGACACTGAAGCTTTCTTT.

The rearrangement joins TRBV7-9 to TRBJ2-1, with 9 bases that match TRBD2. Per the germline V gene, CDR1 is SEHNR and CDR2 is FQNEAQ (reference sequence). V gave up 5 bases and J gave up 7 bases; unmatched junction bases: 12. This CDR3 has 16 amino acids. The DNA of the CDR3 is TGTGCCAGCAGCCGAGGTTTTAGCGGGAGTGGGAATGAGCAGTTCTTC. Protein sequence: CASSRGFSGSGNEQFF.

V and J are TRBV28 and TRBJ1-2; D unclear. The CDR3 loop spans 13 amino acids. V was clipped by 2 bases and J by 4 bases, with 8 bases between them. The V gene's germline CDR1 is MDHEN and CDR2 SYDVKM. CDR3 sequence (DNA): TGTGCCAGCAGTTTAGCCCAGCTCTATGGCTACACCTTC. It is translated as CASSLAQLYGYTF.

The gene calls are TRBV25-1 and TRBJ1-4; a weak D match, TRBD1 (6 bases). Germline CDR1 MGHDK, CDR2 SYGVNS. There are 13 residues in the CDR3. Trimming pared 11 bases from V and 5 bases from J, leaving 15 bases between. CDR3 in DNA: TGTGCCGTCAGGGGAGCCCTCAATGAAAAACTGTTTTTT. Translating gives CAVRGALNEKLFF.

In DNA, the CDR3 is TGTGCCATAAGACAGGGAGCGAACACTGAAGCTTTCTTT. It encodes CAIRQGANTEAFF. V and J are TRBV7-9 and TRBJ1-1; 7 bases are a match to TRBD1. V was pared by 10 bases and J by 1 base, with 6 bases of the junction left unmatched. This CDR3 comprises 13 residues. Germline-derived CDR1 and CDR2 are SEHNR and FQNEAQ (reference sequence).

This clonotype was observed once. The rearrangement uses TRBV27 and TRBJ2-1; 7 nucleotides match TRBD1. The germline V gene has CDR1 MNHEY and CDR2 SMNVEV (reference sequence). The CDR3 is 15 residues long. The V and J ends lost 7 bases and 3 bases, in that order; junction bases with no gene match: 9. Written as DNA, the CDR3 is TGTGCCAGCAAGAACGACAGGGAACACTACAATGAGCAGTTCTTC. Protein product: CASKNDREHYNEQFF.

The V call is TRBV2, the J call TRBJ2-4; TRBD2 agrees at 11 bases. V shed 6 bases, J shed 0 bases, and the junction held 4 bases outside the gene matches. Germline V CDR1 and CDR2: SNHLY, FYNNEI. This CDR3 is 16 amino acids long. The CDR3 region is CASRGLAEIAKNIQYF. The CDR3 nucleotides are TGTGCCAGCAGGGGACTAGCGGAGATAGCCAAAAACATTCAGTACTTC.

This clonotype was detected only once. The chain couples TRBV9 to TRBJ2-3, with D tentatively TRBD2 (6 bases). Trimming took 1 base from V and 1 from J, leaving 10 bases between them. The CDR3 runs 15 residues. Germline CDR1 SGDLS, CDR2 YYNGEE. CDR3 in DNA: TGTGCCAGCAGCGTAACTCCTAGCGGCACAGATACGCAGTATTTT. Protein sequence: CASSVTPSGTDTQYF.

The rearrangement links TRBV24-1 to TRBJ1-3; no clear D. This CDR3 has 12 residues. V dropped 3 bases and J dropped 16 bases, with 15 bases sitting between them. CDR1 is KGHDR, CDR2 SFDVKD, per germline. This CDR3 is CATSDPRGKSYF. For the CDR3, the DNA is TGTGCCACCAGTGATCCACGGGGAAAGTCTTATTTT.

V and J are TRBV5-1 and TRBJ2-2; the D is unclear. The V gene's germline CDR1 is SGHRS and CDR2 YFSETQ. The length of the CDR3 is 17 residues. V was clipped by 6 bases and J by 0 bases, with 18 bases between them. The CDR3 sequence: CASTGLSRPSNTGELFF. The CDR3 region has the DNA TGCGCCAGCACCGGGTTGAGCAGACCATCGAACACCGGGGAGCTGTTTTTT.

The V call is TRBV7-2, the J call TRBJ1-3, with no clear D. Germline V gives CDR1 SGHTA, CDR2 FQGNSA. Trimming stripped 2 bases from V and 0 bases from J, with 11 bases between. The CDR3 is made up of 16 amino acids. The CDR3 DNA sequence: TGTGCCAGCAGCTTAATGGACGCCGCCTCTGGAAACACCATATATTTT. This translates into CASSLMDAASGNTIYF.

The V and J genes are TRBV7-2 and TRBJ1-4; TRBD1 matches 9 bases. With V trimmed by 5 bases and J by 8 bases, 6 bases remained unmatched. The CDR3 is 14 residues long. The germline V gene encodes CDR1 SGHTA and CDR2 FQGNSA. In DNA, the CDR3 is TGTGCCAGCAGCCCGGGACAGGGAAGAGAAAAACTGTTTTTT. It translates to CASSPGQGREKLFF.

The J gene is TRBJ2-5, the V gene TRBV2, with TRBD1 as a possible D gene (6 bases). Trimming took 6 bases from V and 2 from J, leaving 10 bases between them. The V gene's germline CDR1 is SNHLY and CDR2 FYNNEI. This CDR3 has 13 residues. CDR3 DNA: TGTGCCAGCAGCACCGACAGGCAAGAGACCCAGTACTTC. Its translation: CASSTDRQETQYF.

This clonotype showed up just a few times. The rearrangement uses TRBV10-3 and TRBJ2-7; 9 bases are shared with TRBD1. V was clipped by 10 bases and J by 2 bases; unmatched bases: 18. This CDR3 has 17 residues. The V gene's germline CDR1 is ENHRY and CDR2 SYGVKD. The CDR3 sequence: CATRPDLGQGNAYEQYF. The CDR3 nucleotides read TGTGCCACACGACCCGACCTAGGACAGGGGAATGCCTACGAGCAGTACTTC.

The chain joins TRBV7-2 to TRBJ2-7, with 8 bases lining up with TRBD1. This CDR3 comprises 15 residues. V lost 5 bases and J lost 4; bases outside the gene matches: 10. Germline V gene lookup returns CDR1 SGHTA and CDR2 FQGNSA. Here the CDR3 reads CASSVGQGSGYEQYF. Here the CDR3 DNA reads TGTGCCAGCAGCGTCGGACAGGGCTCGGGTTACGAGCAGTACTTC.